The sequence of this T cell receptor beta chain was determined in a study of T cell changes during pregnancy in multiple sclerosis. The table came from immunoSEQ multiplex PCR; TCRdb's copy has only in-frame clones and leaves some out. The data contain about 40,000 clones, approximately 93% of them seen just once; the ten biggest clones take up around 8.8%. The sequencing here drew on CD8+ T cells from peripheral blood mononuclear cells, taken in the third trimester of pregnancy. This TCR was sampled from a female donor with multiple sclerosis, enrolled in a pregnancy study.

The CDR3 protein is CASSESGQLNQPQHF. The CDR3 DNA follows: TGTGCCAGCAGCGAGTCGGGACAGCTAAATCAGCCCCAGCATTTT. The rearrangement joins TRBV7-9 to TRBJ1-5; 7 bases align to TRBD1. The CDR3 sequence is 15 residues long. The V segment lost 5 bases and the J segment 4 bases; nucleotides outside the gene matches: 8. CDR1 and CDR2 (germline): SEHNR, FQNEAQ (reference sequence).